Listed here are 32 T cell receptor beta chains from one sample, sequenced in a study of neurological immune-mediated disorders. TCRdb re-called the 5' RACE reads with MiXCR, one entry per CDR3 protein. This table has 50,000 to 60,000 distinct CDR3 sequences, about 4.2% appearing once. Source material: CD4+ T cells from blood. The receptors stem from a woman aged 40 to 50 with multiple sclerosis.

This clonotype was seen repeatedly, ten times or more. The CDR3 DNA reads TGTGCCAGCAGCTGGAGGACAGGGGCCCTTAATGAAAAACTGTTTTTT. This encodes CASSWRTGALNEKLFF. The chain links TRBV7-8 to TRBJ1-4; 9 bases fit TRBD1. After removal of 4 bases from V and 4 bases from J, the junction contained 7 bases not matched to a gene. CDR3 size: 16 residues. The germline gives CDR1 SGHVS, CDR2 FQNEAQ.

This clonotype was seen repeatedly, ten times or more. This sequence joins TRBV10-3 and TRBJ1-3, with D maybe TRBD1 (5 bases). V was shortened by 9 bases and J by 3 bases, with 12 bases between the two germline ends. Germline V lookup: CDR1 ENHRY, CDR2 SYGVKD. The CDR3 spans 13 residues. The CDR3 sequence is CAIRGGSGNTIYF. The CDR3 DNA reads TGTGCCATAAGGGGAGGAAGTGGAAACACCATATATTTT.

This clonotype was observed many times. This chain links TRBV7-9 with TRBJ1-1; no clear D gene. The length of the CDR3 is 17 residues. V was cut by 0 bases and J by 4 bases, with 18 bases left in between. The germline CDR1 and CDR2 sequences are SEHNR and FQNEAQ (reference sequence). In nucleotides, the CDR3 is TGTGCCAGCAGCTTAGCGCGTACACGAGAAAAGAGCACTGAAGCTTTCTTT. This sequence encodes CASSLARTREKSTEAFF.

This clonotype was detected ten times or more. The rearrangement links TRBV5-1 to TRBJ2-2, with 7 bases matching TRBD2. CDR1 and CDR2 (germline): SGHRS, YFSETQ. The junction had 14 bases not matched to a gene; V was cut back by 6 bases and J by 6 bases. The CDR3 is 16 amino acids. CDR3 sequence reads: CASTMAGLDPPGELFF. In DNA, the CDR3 is TGCGCCAGCACTATGGCAGGACTAGACCCCCCCGGGGAGCTGTTTTTT.

This clonotype occurred many times. The rearrangement uses TRBV6-1 and TRBJ1-5; 7 bases line up with TRBD1. The CDR3 runs 15 residues. Unmatched junction bases numbered 10, after V lost 4 bases and J lost 7 bases. Germline CDR1 MNHNS, CDR2 SASEGT. The CDR3 reads CASSAGAGGGQPQHF. The CDR3 DNA sequence: TGTGCCAGCAGTGCGGGGGCAGGGGGGGGGCAGCCCCAGCATTTT.

This clonotype came up many times. The chain uses TRBV29-1 and TRBJ2-1; D might be TRBD1 (6 bases). Germline loops: CDR1 SQVTM, CDR2 ANQGSEA. CDR3 length: 11 residues. V dropped 4 bases and J dropped 6 bases, with 7 bases sitting between them. This CDR3 reads CSVGGGNEQFF. As DNA, the CDR3 is TGCAGCGTTGGAGGGGGCAATGAGCAGTTCTTC.

This clonotype showed up many times. This chain joins TRBV5-1 and TRBJ2-7; D gene unclear. The CDR3 sequence is 13 residues long. The germline CDR1 and CDR2 sequences are SGHRS and YFSETQ. V was shortened by 0 bases and J by 5 bases, with 9 bases between the two germline ends. In DNA, the CDR3 is TGCGCCAGCAGCTTGGAGGCTCCCCACGAGCAGTACTTC. Residues: CASSLEAPHEQYF.

This clonotype was recorded many times. The V call is TRBV5-1, the J call TRBJ2-1; D is possibly TRBD1 or TRBD2 (5 bases each). Trimming pared 6 bases from V and 1 base from J, leaving 17 bases between. From germline, CDR1 is SGHRS and CDR2 YFSETQ. CDR3 length: 16 residues. The CDR3 DNA reads as TGCGCCAGCACCCTCGGTGGGGGAAGGTCCTACAATGAGCAGTTCTTC. Translated: CASTLGGGRSYNEQFF.

The table lists this clonotype with many counts. The V call is TRBV6-6, the J call TRBJ2-1; possible D gene TRBD1, 5 bases. The CDR3 spans 14 residues. Trimming shortened V by 5 bases and J by 6 bases, and 14 bases separated the two germline ends. The germline V gene has CDR1 MNHNY and CDR2 SVGAGI (reference sequence). The CDR3 DNA sequence: TGTGCCAGCAGTCCAGGGTCGTCATCCAATGAGCAGTTCTTC. This codes for CASSPGSSSNEQFF.

This clonotype has at least ten counts. The rearrangement joins TRBV19 to TRBJ1-2; D is unresolved. V was pared by 7 bases and J by 8 bases, with 11 bases between. The CDR3 runs 11 residues. Germline CDR1 LNHDA, CDR2 SQIVND (reference sequence). CDR3 in DNA: TGTGCCAGTACCCTCGGTGTGGGCTACACCTTC. This encodes CASTLGVGYTF. Full variable domain (remainder filled in from reference TRBV19 and TRBJ1-2): DGGITQSPKYLFRKEGQNVTLSCEQNLNHDAMYWYRQDPGQGLRLIYYSQIVNDFQKGDIAEGYSVSREKKESFPLTVTSAQKNPTAFYLCASTLGVGYTFGSGTRLTVV.

This clonotype has ten or more counts. The J gene is TRBJ2-5, the V gene TRBV4-1; tentative D call: TRBD2 (5 bases). V lost 1 base, J lost 7 bases, and 7 bases lay in between. The CDR3 totals 12 residues. Germline loops: CDR1 MGHRA, CDR2 YSYEKL. The CDR3: CASSQVRGTQYF. The CDR3 nucleotides read TGCGCCAGCAGCCAAGTCCGGGGGACCCAGTACTTC.

This clonotype was counted ten times or more. The chain couples TRBV12-3 or TRBV12-4 to TRBJ2-2, with D possibly matching TRBD1 (5 bases). Trimming stripped 2 bases from V and 6 bases from J, with 13 bases between. The CDR3 contains 15 residues. CDR3 sequence reads: CASSLRQGGAGELFF. The CDR3 DNA reads TGTGCCAGCAGTTTAAGGCAGGGCGGTGCCGGGGAGCTGTTTTTT.

This clonotype was detected many times. The V call is TRBV5-1, the J call TRBJ2-1, with 7 positions matching TRBD2. The CDR3 extends over 17 amino acids. Losses at the gene ends were 0 bases for V and 0 bases for J; bases not matched to a gene: 6. Per the germline V gene, CDR1 is SGHRS and CDR2 is YFSETQ. CDR3 sequence (DNA): TGCGCCAGCAGCTTGGGGGCTAGCGGAAGCTCCTACAATGAGCAGTTCTTC. Protein: CASSLGASGSSYNEQFF.

This clonotype was detected ten times or more. The chain joins TRBV12-3 or TRBV12-4 to TRBJ1-3; D unclear. Trimming removed 3 bases from V and 4 bases from J, with 10 bases in between. The CDR3 is made up of 14 amino acids. The DNA for the CDR3 is TGTGCCAGCAGTTTTATCCTTGACGGAAACACCATATATTTT. Translating gives CASSFILDGNTIYF.

This clonotype was counted ten times or more. The chain uses TRBV5-1 and TRBJ1-2; 9 bases line up with TRBD1. CDR1 and CDR2 (germline): SGHRS, YFSETQ. This CDR3 is 15 amino acids long. The V segment lost 0 bases and the J segment 4 bases; nucleotides outside the gene matches: 4. The chain's CDR3 is CASSLVWGQGYGYTF. CDR3 in DNA: TGCGCCAGCAGCTTGGTCTGGGGACAGGGCTATGGCTACACCTTC.

This clonotype was detected ten times or more. In DNA, the CDR3 is TGCGCCAGCAGCTTGGGACAGGGCAATAGTGAGCAGTTCTTC. Its protein is CASSLGQGNSEQFF. This chain joins TRBV5-1 and TRBJ2-1; 7 positions agree with TRBD1. There are 14 residues in the CDR3. V dropped 0 bases and J dropped 9; count of bases not matched to a gene: 6. The germline V gene encodes CDR1 SGHRS and CDR2 YFSETQ.

This clonotype occurred many times. The chain employs TRBV7-9 and TRBJ1-1; no reliable D call. Trimming took off 3 bases at V and 4 bases at J, with 9 bases between the two ends. From germline, CDR1 is SEHNR and CDR2 FQNEAQ (reference sequence). This CDR3 contains 13 residues. The CDR3 DNA sequence: TGTGCCAGCAGCTTGGGAGGGCGCACTGAAGCTTTCTTT. Translation gives CASSLGGRTEAFF.

This clonotype has at least ten counts. This CDR3 reads CSGGTFSYNEQFF. CDR3 bases: TGCAGCGGAGGGACATTCTCCTACAATGAGCAGTTCTTC. The chain combines TRBV29-1 with TRBJ2-1, with D possibly TRBD1 on 6 matching bases. The CDR3 covers 13 residues. CDR1 and CDR2 (germline): SQVTM, ANQGSEA. V was shortened by 7 bases and J by 0 bases, with 10 bases between the two germline ends.

This clonotype was seen repeatedly, ten times or more. The chain is built from TRBV7-3 and TRBJ2-1; maybe TRBD1 (5 bases). The length of the CDR3 is 15 residues. Germline-derived CDR1 and CDR2 are SGHTA and FQGTGA. Trimming pared 6 bases from V and 0 bases from J, leaving 12 bases between. DNA for the CDR3: TGTGCCAGCAGTCCCAGGGTCAGCTCCTACAATGAGCAGTTCTTC. Its protein is CASSPRVSSYNEQFF.

This clonotype was picked up many times. The chain couples TRBV18 to TRBJ2-1; tentative D call: TRBD1 (6 bases). Between the trimmed V and J ends, which lost 3 bases and 8 bases, there was a span of 14 bases. CDR1 is KGHSH and CDR2 is LQKENI in the germline V gene. The CDR3 has 14 amino acids. Here the CDR3 reads CASSPLQGRDEQFF. CDR3 DNA: TGTGCCAGCTCACCCTTACAGGGTCGGGATGAGCAGTTCTTC.

This clonotype was seen ten or more times. V gene TRBV29-1 combines with J gene TRBJ2-7; the match to TRBD1 covers 7 bases. Germline V gene sequence: CDR1 SQVTM, CDR2 ANQGSEA. The CDR3 length is 14 residues. With 3 bases clipped from V and 0 bases from J, the junction kept 5 bases outside the gene matches. CDR3 DNA sequence: TGCAGCGTTGAGGTGACAGGGAGCTCCTACGAGCAGTACTTC. Residues: CSVEVTGSSYEQYF.

In this sample, this clonotype turned up many times. This chain connects TRBV6-1 to TRBJ1-2, with 10 bases that match TRBD1. CDR1 is MNHNS and CDR2 is SASEGT in the germline V gene. The V segment lost 5 bases and the J segment 8 bases; nucleotides outside the gene matches: 11. This CDR3 has 15 amino acids. CDR3 sequence (DNA): TGTGCCAGCAGTTCCCGGGACAGGGGAGTTTGGGGCTACACCTTC. This translates into CASSSRDRGVWGYTF.

This clonotype was detected ten times or more. This chain uses TRBV7-9 with TRBJ1-5; TRBD1 matches 7 bases. CDR1 is SEHNR and CDR2 is FQNEAQ in the germline V gene (reference sequence). J was trimmed by 2 bases and V by 5 bases; bases with no gene match: 9. This CDR3 region has 16 residues. In nucleotides, the CDR3 is TGTGCCAGCAGCCGAACAGGGGTAGGCGGCAATCAGCCCCAGCATTTT. Amino acid sequence: CASSRTGVGGNQPQHF.

The J gene is TRBJ1-2, the V gene TRBV4-1; the D gene is possibly TRBD1 (5 bases). This CDR3 has 14 residues. The V end lost 1 base, the J end lost 2 bases, and 8 bases lay between the germline ends. Germline values: CDR1 MGHRA, CDR2 YSYEKL. CDR3 sequence (DNA): TGCGCCAGCAGCCAAGCAGCAGGGAACTATGGCTACACCTTC. Residues: CASSQAAGNYGYTF.

This clonotype was seen ten or more times. The V gene is TRBV18, the J gene TRBJ1-2; the match to TRBD1 covers 7 bases. This CDR3 comprises 15 residues. With 4 bases clipped from V and 4 bases from J, the junction kept 9 bases outside the gene matches. Germline V gene sequence: CDR1 KGHSH, CDR2 LQKENI. The CDR3 DNA reads as TGTGCCAGCTCACTATGGGACAGACCGACCTATGGCTACACCTTC. This codes for CASSLWDRPTYGYTF.

This clonotype was recorded at least ten times. V is TRBV11-2 and J is TRBJ1-2; possible D gene TRBD1, 5 bases. Looked up from germline, CDR1 is SGHAT and CDR2 is FQNNGV. The V gene lost 11 bases and the J gene lost 0 bases, with 13 bases spanning the gap. The CDR3 consists of 13 residues. CDR3 bases: TGTGCCGTTCGGGGCCTTCCTAACTATGGCTACACCTTC. Residues: CAVRGLPNYGYTF.

This clonotype was seen many times. J is TRBJ2-7 and V is TRBV20-1, with D unclear. Trimming removed 1 base from V and 2 bases from J, with 15 bases in between. The CDR3 has 15 residues. Germline CDR1 is DFQATT and CDR2 is SNEGSKA (reference sequence). CDR3 nucleotides: TGCAGTGCTAGAGCGTCCTTTACTAAAACCTACGAGCAGTACTTC. This codes for CSARASFTKTYEQYF.

In its sample, this clonotype was seen many times. The gene calls are TRBV18 and TRBJ2-1; D may correspond to TRBD1 or TRBD2 (6 bases each). The CDR3 extends over 15 amino acids. V was trimmed by 2 bases and J by 2 bases, leaving 10 bases between them. The germline gives CDR1 KGHSH, CDR2 LQKENI. CDR3 nucleotide sequence: TGTGCCAGCTCACCAGGGGGGCAGCCCTACAATGAGCAGTTCTTC. Protein sequence: CASSPGGQPYNEQFF.

The table lists this clonotype with many counts. The chain uses TRBV20-1 and TRBJ2-1; 10 nucleotides match TRBD2. Per germline, CDR1 DFQATT and CDR2 SNEGSKA (reference sequence). CDR3 size: 12 residues. Unmatched junction bases numbered 11, after V lost 6 bases and J lost 15 bases. Here the CDR3 reads CSAPTPLAGAFF. The CDR3 DNA reads TGCAGTGCCCCAACCCCGCTAGCGGGGGCGTTCTTC.

This clonotype showed up many times. The V call is TRBV2, the J call TRBJ1-5, with TRBD1 matching over 7 bases. Trimming cost V 3 bases and J 6 bases; bases outside gene matches: 5. This CDR3 contains 14 residues. The germline V gene has CDR1 SNHLY and CDR2 FYNNEI. The CDR3 nucleotides are TGTGCCAGCAGTGAGACAGGGATGGGTCAGCCCCAGCATTTT. Its translation: CASSETGMGQPQHF.

This clonotype was recorded many times. The rearrangement links TRBV11-2 to TRBJ2-1; 9 bases are a match to TRBD2. Per germline, CDR1 SGHAT and CDR2 FQNNGV. The CDR3 contains 15 residues. V lost 2 bases, J lost 3 bases, and 2 bases stayed unmatched. CDR3 bases: TGTGCCAGCAGCTTAAGACTAGCGGACTACAATGAGCAGTTCTTC. Translated, it gives CASSLRLADYNEQFF.

This clonotype was counted at least ten times. This chain links TRBV5-1 with TRBJ2-7; D is perhaps TRBD1 (6 bases). V lost 0 bases, J lost 5 bases, and 21 bases lay in between. This CDR3 comprises 17 residues. CDR1 and CDR2 (germline): SGHRS, YFSETQ. CDR3 DNA: TGCGCCAGCAGCTTGGAGCCCACAGGGTCGTCTTGGGACGAGCAGTACTTC. This translates into CASSLEPTGSSWDEQYF.